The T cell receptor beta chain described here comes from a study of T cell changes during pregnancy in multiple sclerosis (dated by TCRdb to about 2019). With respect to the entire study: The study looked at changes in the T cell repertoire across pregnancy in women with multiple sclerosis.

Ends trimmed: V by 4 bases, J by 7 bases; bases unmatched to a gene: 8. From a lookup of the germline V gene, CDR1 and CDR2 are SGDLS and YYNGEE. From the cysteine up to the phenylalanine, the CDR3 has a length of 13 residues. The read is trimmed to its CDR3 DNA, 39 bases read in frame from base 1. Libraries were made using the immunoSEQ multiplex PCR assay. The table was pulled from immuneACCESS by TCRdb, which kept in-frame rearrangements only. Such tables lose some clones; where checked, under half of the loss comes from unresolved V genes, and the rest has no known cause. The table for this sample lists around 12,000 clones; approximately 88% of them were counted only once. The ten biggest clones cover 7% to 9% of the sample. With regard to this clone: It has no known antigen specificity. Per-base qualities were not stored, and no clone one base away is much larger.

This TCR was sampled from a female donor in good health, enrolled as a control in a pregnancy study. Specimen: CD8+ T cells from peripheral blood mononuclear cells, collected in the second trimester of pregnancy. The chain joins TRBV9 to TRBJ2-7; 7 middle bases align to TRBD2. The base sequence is TGTGCCAGCAGCTACAGCGGGATCGGTGAGCAGTACTTC. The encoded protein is CASSYSGIGEQYF.